These 8 T cell receptor beta chains were all obtained from the same sample, sequenced in a study of vaccination and CD4 T cells after COVID-19. No antigen has been assigned to these receptors. Cultured CD4+ T cells had their DNA profiled by the Oncomine TCR Beta short-read assay. TCRdb independently ran MiXCR on the PCR reads; one entry per CDR3 protein. The table includes 9,300 or so distinct CDR3 sequences, 50% to 65% detected once. Treatment defined: roughly ten-day PBMC culture with coronavirus spike peptide pools or control peptides (ViraFEST assay). The sample taken for sequencing was CD4+ T cells from blood, cultured in vitro. The receptor source for this set is a human donor who had recovered from COVID-19.

This clonotype came up a few times. The gene calls are TRBV20-1 and TRBJ2-2; 7 positions match TRBD2. The CDR3 loop spans 15 amino acids. The germline CDR1 and CDR2 sequences are DFQATT and SNEGSKA (reference sequence). The ends lost 1 base at V and 1 base at J; junction bases unmatched: 3. The CDR3 sequence: CSARGLAENTGELFF. The CDR3 bases are TGCAGTGCTAGAGGACTAGCAGAGAACACCGGGGAGCTGTTTTTT.

The J gene is TRBJ1-2, the V gene TRBV5-5, with 10 nucleotides matching TRBD1. The J segment lost 4 bases and the V segment lost 4 bases, leaving 10 bases of the junction unmatched. Germline V CDR1 and CDR2: SGHKS, YYEKEE (reference sequence). This CDR3 is built from 16 residues. The CDR3 DNA follows: TGTGCCAGCAGCACTCTCCCGGGACAGGGGCCCTATGGCTACACCTTC. It codes for CASSTLPGQGPYGYTF.

This clonotype came up a few times. The rearrangement links TRBV20-1 to TRBJ2-7; D unclear. With 2 bases removed from V and 1 base from J, the gap between germline ends came to 6 bases. The CDR3 is made up of 12 amino acids. CDR1 and CDR2 (germline): DFQATT, SNEGSKA (reference sequence). The CDR3 loop is CSARQSSYEQYF. The CDR3 DNA follows: TGCAGTGCTAGACAGTCTTCCTACGAGCAGTACTTC.

This clonotype was seen only a few times. The V call is TRBV7-9, the J call TRBJ2-1; 7 bases match TRBD2. The V and J ends lost 1 base and 7 bases, in that order; junction bases with no gene match: 7. CDR3 length: 15 amino acids. The V gene's germline CDR1 is SEHNR and CDR2 FQNEAQ (reference sequence). CDR3 sequence: CASSLVGGSENEQFF. For the CDR3, the DNA is TGTGCCAGCAGCTTAGTCGGGGGGTCTGAGAATGAGCAGTTCTTC. Full variable domain (outside the CDR3, taken from reference TRBV7-9 and TRBJ2-1): DTGVSQNPRHKITKRGQNVTFRCDPISEHNRLYWYRQTLGQGPEFLTYFQNEAQLEKSRLLSDRFSAERPKGSFSTLEIQRTEQGDSAMYLCASSLVGGSENEQFFGPGTRLTVL.

The chain couples TRBV14 to TRBJ1-2; 9 positions match TRBD1. The germline V gene encodes CDR1 SGHDN and CDR2 FVKESK. Trimming took 4 bases from V and 3 from J; bases not matched to a gene: 3. This CDR3 contains 14 residues. CDR3 protein: CASSPTGGDYGYTF. The CDR3, as DNA: TGTGCCAGCAGCCCTACAGGGGGCGACTATGGCTACACCTTC.

This clonotype showed up just a few times. J is TRBJ1-6 and V is TRBV12-3 or TRBV12-4; D unclear. The CDR3 contains 13 residues. Trimming took 7 bases from V and 11 from J, leaving 15 bases between them. In DNA form, the CDR3 reads TGTGCCAGCACAAAACGACACGTCGCACCCCTCCACTTT. This translates into CASTKRHVAPLHF.

This chain joins TRBV2 and TRBJ2-7; 8 bases are a match to TRBD1. V trimming: 5 bases; J trimming: 1 base; junction bases outside the gene matches: 4. The germline gives CDR1 SNHLY, CDR2 FYNNEI. The CDR3 is 14 amino acids. The CDR3 DNA follows: TGTGCCAGCAGTACCGGGACAGGATCCTACGAGCAGTACTTC. Encoded protein: CASSTGTGSYEQYF.

The V and J genes are TRBV5-1 and TRBJ2-6; D is perhaps TRBD1 (6 bases). CDR1 and CDR2 (germline): SGHRS, YFSETQ. Trimming shortened V by 4 bases and J by 1 base, and 9 bases separated the two germline ends. This CDR3 comprises 15 residues. This chain's CDR3 is CASSRTGSGANVLTF. The CDR3 bases are TGCGCCAGCAGCCGCACAGGGTCTGGGGCCAACGTCCTGACTTTC.